The TCR beta chain under discussion was sequenced for a study of T-cell reconstitution after alpha-beta-depleted transplantation in children. The germline V gene has CDR1 SGHRS and CDR2 YFSETQ. This CDR3 is 16 amino acids long. Trimming took 0 bases from V and 8 from J; bases not matched to a gene: 11. Preparation of the TCRbeta library involved a method that used unique molecular identifiers. Via MiXCR, TCRdb re-called the PCR reads, giving one row per CDR3 protein. The sample lists around 380,000 distinct CDR3 sequences, about a tenth occurring once. This clonotype was seen more than once but under ten times.

This chain uses TRBV5-1 with TRBJ1-2; 9 nucleotides match TRBD1. The specimen comprised PBMCs from the stem cell graft donor, sampled from the stem cell graft. The sequence was obtained from a human donor who donated a stem cell graft to a child with acute myeloid leukemia. DNA of the CDR3: TGCGCCAGCAGCTTGGGCTCGGGACAGGGTTTCGACGGCTACACCTTC. Amino acids: CASSLGSGQGFDGYTF. Drawing the rest from reference TRBV5-1 and TRBJ1-2, the complete variable domain is KAGVTQTPRYLIKTRGQQVTLSCSPISGHRSVSWYQQTPGQGLQFLFEYFSETQRNKGNFPGRFSGRQFSNSRSEMNVSTLELGDSALYLCASSLGSGQGFDGYTFGSGTRLTVV.